This T cell receptor (beta chain) was observed in a study of patients and donors after allogeneic stem cell transplantation. TCRdb redid the calling of the RT-PCR reads with MiXCR, one entry per CDR3 protein. Of about a million distinct CDR3 sequences listed, roughly 18% are singletons. The ends lost 5 bases at V and 4 bases at J; junction bases unmatched: 3. Germline V gene lookup returns CDR1 ENHRY and CDR2 SYGVKD. The CDR3 runs 14 residues. This clonotype was counted many times. This clonotype originated in a human donor who was either an allogeneic HSCT recipient or a stem cell or donor lymphocyte infusion donor (not recorded which). It is not recorded whose cells these are; they may come from a transplant donor. The chain joins TRBV10-3 to TRBJ2-2, with 8 bases lining up with TRBD1. Sequences were obtained from blood, either unsorted or a sorted T cell fraction (not recorded which). This CDR3 reads CAISTGGTTGELFF. The CDR3 DNA reads TGTGCCATCAGTACAGGGGGAACCACCGGGGAGCTGTTTTTT.